Below, 17 T cell receptor beta chains from the same sample are listed, as sequenced in a study of cytomegalovirus exposure and HLA in healthy donors. Only in-frame clones appear in the TCRdb table, and some are missing; sequencing was by immunoSEQ multiplex PCR. This table holds under 400,000 clones, 88% found once. The source material was PBMCs. Receptors originate from a man in his thirties or forties in good health and CMV-seronegative.

The chain is built from TRBV7-9 and TRBJ1-2; possible D gene TRBD1, 5 bases. The V end was cut by 2 bases, the J end by 8 bases, with 9 bases between. The germline CDR1 and CDR2 sequences are SEHNR and FQNEAQ (reference sequence). The CDR3 length is 12 residues. Here the CDR3 DNA reads TGTGCCAGCAGCTTAAGGAGGGGAGGCTACACCTTC. Its protein is CASSLRRGGYTF.

The rearrangement uses TRBV5-1 and TRBJ1-1; 9 bases fit TRBD1. The CDR3 is 16 residues long. Per germline, CDR1 SGHRS and CDR2 YFSETQ. J was trimmed by 6 bases and V by 3 bases; bases with no gene match: 12. The CDR3 sequence: CASSSFSGTGTSEAFF. In DNA, the CDR3 is TGCGCCAGCAGCTCTTTCTCCGGGACAGGGACTTCTGAAGCTTTCTTT. The full variable domain, in which reference TRBV5-1 and TRBJ1-1 provide the parts outside the CDR3, is KAGVTQTPRYLIKTRGQQVTLSCSPISGHRSVSWYQQTPGQGLQFLFEYFSETQRNKGNFPGRFSGRQFSNSRSEMNVSTLELGDSALYLCASSSFSGTGTSEAFFGQGTRLTVV.

The chain links TRBV6-4 to TRBJ1-3; 7 bases align to TRBD1. The germline gives CDR1 MRHNA, CDR2 SNTAGT. The CDR3 consists of 19 residues. V was pared by 2 bases and J by 0 bases, with 13 bases of the junction left unmatched. The CDR3: CASSDKGQPQPYSGNTIYF. The CDR3 DNA is TGTGCCAGCAGTGACAAGGGACAGCCCCAACCTTACTCTGGAAACACCATATATTTT.

This chain joins TRBV27 and TRBJ2-5, with 7 bases that match TRBD1. The CDR3 contains 14 residues. V was pared by 6 bases and J by 4 bases, with 8 bases of the junction left unmatched. The germline CDR1 and CDR2 sequences are MNHEY and SMNVEV (reference sequence). Written as DNA, the CDR3 is TGTGCCAGCAGCTTGACAGGGTCCCCAGAGACCCAGTACTTC. Its translation is CASSLTGSPETQYF.

V and J are TRBV7-2 and TRBJ2-7, with 8 bases identical to TRBD2. The CDR3 length is 14 residues. V lost 3 bases, J lost 2 bases, and 3 bases stayed unmatched. Germline lookup yields CDR1 SGHTA and CDR2 FQGNSA. This chain's CDR3 is CASSFGSGTYEQYF. CDR3 nucleotides: TGTGCCAGCAGCTTTGGTAGCGGGACCTACGAGCAGTACTTC.

This clone has just one count. This rearrangement joins TRBV10-3 to TRBJ2-1, with 7 positions matching TRBD1. The length of the CDR3 is 14 residues. The junction had 7 bases not matched to a gene; V was cut back by 9 bases and J by 2 bases. Germline V CDR1 and CDR2: ENHRY, SYGVKD. Here the CDR3 reads CAIRGQGAYNEQFF. As DNA, the CDR3 is TGTGCCATTAGGGGGCAGGGGGCCTACAATGAGCAGTTCTTC.

In the case of this clone: At the DNA level, this CDR3 is encoded by other sequences in the same sample as well. V is TRBV11-2 and J is TRBJ2-1; 11 bases match TRBD2. V was pared by 4 bases and J by 4 bases, with 3 bases of the junction left unmatched. Germline-derived CDR1 and CDR2 are SGHAT and FQNNGV. The CDR3 is 15 residues long. Written as DNA, the CDR3 is TGTGCCAGCAGCTCTACTAGCGGGGGATACAATGAGCAGTTCTTC. It encodes CASSSTSGGYNEQFF.

The chain is built from TRBV9 and TRBJ2-1; 13 bases line up with TRBD2. Germline CDR1 and CDR2: SGDLS and YYNGEE. This CDR3 comprises 16 residues. Germline trimming cut 4 bases from V and 5 bases from J; bases unmatched to any gene: 6. As DNA, the CDR3 is TGTGCCAGCAGCATGCCGGGACTAGCGGGGAACAATGAGCAGTTCTTC. It is translated as CASSMPGLAGNNEQFF.

The chain is built from TRBV7-2 and TRBJ1-2; a possible D gene is TRBD1 (5 bases). There are 15 residues in the CDR3. Looked up from germline, CDR1 is SGHTA and CDR2 is FQGNSA. The V and J ends lost 2 bases and 1 base respectively, with 11 bases between them. The CDR3 loop reads CASSLMIGVNYGYTF. Written as DNA, the CDR3 is TGTGCCAGCAGCTTAATGATAGGGGTTAACTATGGCTACACCTTC. Together with reference TRBV7-2 and TRBJ1-2, the CDR3 gives the full variable domain: GAGVSQSPSNKVTEKGKDVELRCDPISGHTALYWYRQSLGQGLEFLIYFQGNSAPDKSGLPSDRFSAERTGGSVSTLTIQRTQQEDSAVYLCASSLMIGVNYGYTFGSGTRLTVV.

V gene TRBV6-5 combines with J gene TRBJ1-1; the D is unclear. The CDR3 covers 14 residues. Between the trimmed V and J ends, which lost 7 bases and 5 bases, there was a span of 17 bases. CDR1 MNHEY and CDR2 SVGAGI come from the germline V gene. The CDR3 region is CASTRRREGTEAFF. CDR3 nucleotides: TGTGCCAGCACCCGGAGAAGGGAGGGTACTGAAGCTTTCTTT.

V is TRBV5-4 and J is TRBJ2-1; TRBD1 matches at 7 bases. Germline V gives CDR1 SGHNT, CDR2 YYREEE (reference sequence). The CDR3 has 15 residues. The V segment lost 2 bases and the J segment 0 bases; nucleotides outside the gene matches: 2. The CDR3 DNA reads TGTGCCAGCAGCTTTGGGGACAGCTCCTACAATGAGCAGTTCTTC. Translating gives CASSFGDSSYNEQFF.

The chain combines TRBV27 with TRBJ2-3; tentative D call: TRBD2 (7 bases). V lost 3 bases, J lost 4 bases, and 17 bases lay in between. Germline values: CDR1 MNHEY, CDR2 SMNVEV (reference sequence). This CDR3 contains 16 residues. CDR3 DNA: TGTGCCAGCAGTTTTGGGGCCCGGGGGGCCCCAGATACGCAGTATTTT. The encoded protein is CASSFGARGAPDTQYF.

This clone showed up just a few times. The gene calls are TRBV5-1 and TRBJ1-2, with 8 bases aligning to TRBD1. Germline V lookup: CDR1 SGHRS, CDR2 YFSETQ. This CDR3 is 15 amino acids long. V trimming: 0 bases; J trimming: 10 bases; junction bases outside the gene matches: 11. CDR3 in amino acids: CASSLDGGQGSPYTF. The CDR3 region has the DNA TGCGCCAGCAGCTTGGACGGTGGACAGGGATCCCCCTACACCTTC.

The chain combines TRBV7-8 with TRBJ2-7; 10 bases agree with TRBD2. The ends lost 7 bases at V and 4 bases at J; junction bases unmatched: 10. Per germline, CDR1 SGHVS and CDR2 FQNEAQ. CDR3 length: 15 amino acids. The CDR3 loop is CASTSLLAGEYEQYF. As DNA, the CDR3 is TGTGCCAGCACCTCTCTCCTAGCGGGGGAATACGAGCAGTACTTC.

This chain joins TRBV4-2 and TRBJ2-5; a possible D gene is TRBD1 (6 bases). The CDR3 runs to 14 residues. V was shortened by 0 bases and J by 3 bases, with 8 bases between the two germline ends. Per the germline V gene, CDR1 is LGHNA and CDR2 is YNFKEQ. DNA for the CDR3: TGTGCCAGCAGCCAAGATCCAGGGGAAGAGACCCAGTACTTC. It is translated as CASSQDPGEETQYF.

This chain connects TRBV18 to TRBJ1-5; 9 bases fit TRBD1. Germline CDR1 is KGHSH and CDR2 is LQKENI. With 4 bases clipped from V and 6 bases from J, the junction kept 4 bases outside the gene matches. CDR3 length equals 14 residues. CDR3 residues: CASSLQDRGQPQHF. The CDR3 nucleotides are TGTGCCAGCTCACTTCAGGACAGGGGTCAGCCCCAGCATTTT. The variable domain in full, with the rest retrieved from reference TRBV18 and TRBJ1-5, is NAGVMQNPRHLVRRRGQEARLRCSPMKGHSHVYWYRQLPEEGLKFMVYLQKENIIDESGMPKERFSAEFPKEGPSILRIQQVVRGDSAAYFCASSLQDRGQPQHFGDGTRLSIL.

This clone was recorded a few times. The chain uses TRBV27 and TRBJ1-5; no clear D. The length of the CDR3 is 12 residues. V was pared by 2 bases and J by 7 bases, with 6 bases between. Per germline, CDR1 MNHEY and CDR2 SMNVEV (reference sequence). This CDR3 reads CASSLRGQPQHF. DNA for the CDR3: TGTGCCAGCAGTTTACGGGGACAGCCCCAGCATTTT.